One sample yielded the 18 T cell receptor beta chains listed below, sequenced in a study of cytomegalovirus exposure and HLA in healthy donors. Primers for the PCR totalled 60 Vbeta and 13 Jbeta. The table came from immunoSEQ multiplex PCR; TCRdb's copy has only in-frame clones and leaves some out. This table holds some 120,000 clones, about four fifths found once. The specimen was PBMCs. The source is a woman in her late teens or twenties in good health and CMV-seronegative.

V is TRBV2 and J is TRBJ1-5; D not resolved. The CDR3 contains 14 residues. Trimming took 3 bases from V and 3 from J, leaving 9 bases between them. CDR1 is SNHLY and CDR2 is FYNNEI in the germline V gene. The CDR3 sequence: CASSDRDFNQPQHF. CDR3 bases: TGTGCCAGCAGTGACCGGGATTTCAATCAGCCCCAGCATTTT.

This rearrangement joins TRBV27 to TRBJ1-1, with D uncertain. The length of the CDR3 is 12 residues. From germline, CDR1 is MNHEY and CDR2 SMNVEV (reference sequence). V dropped 8 bases and J dropped 5 bases, with 12 bases sitting between them. As DNA, the CDR3 is TGTGCCAGCTCGCGGGGTCGGACTGAAGCTTTCTTT. This sequence encodes CASSRGRTEAFF.

The chain combines TRBV2 with TRBJ1-3; 7 nucleotides line up with TRBD1. The CDR3 loop spans 15 amino acids. The germline gives CDR1 SNHLY, CDR2 FYNNEI. V trimming: 6 bases; J trimming: 1 base; junction bases outside the gene matches: 6. CDR3 sequence: CASSKGQPSGNTIYF. The CDR3 DNA follows: TGTGCCAGCAGCAAGGGACAGCCATCTGGAAACACCATATATTTT. The whole variable domain, filled in from reference TRBV2 and TRBJ1-3, reads EPEVTQTPSHQVTQMGQEVILRCVPISNHLYFYWYRQILGQKVEFLVSFYNNEISEKSEIFDDQFSVERPDGSNFTLKIRSTKLEDSAMYFCASSKGQPSGNTIYFGEGSWLTVV.

The chain couples TRBV28 to TRBJ2-7, with 10 bases identical to TRBD2. CDR1 is MDHEN and CDR2 is SYDVKM in the germline V gene. V trimming: 3 bases; J trimming: 2 bases; junction bases outside the gene matches: 10. This CDR3 is built from 17 residues. DNA of the CDR3: TGTGCCAGCAGTTTCCCTCTCGGACTAGCGGAACCCTACGAGCAGTACTTC. Amino acid sequence: CASSFPLGLAEPYEQYF.

This rearrangement joins TRBV2 to TRBJ1-6; a weak D match, TRBD1 (5 bases). This CDR3 is built from 15 residues. Trimming cost V 4 bases and J 7 bases, with 14 bases left between them. Germline V gene lookup returns CDR1 SNHLY and CDR2 FYNNEI. CDR3: CASSVIQGPNSPLHF. CDR3 coding DNA: TGTGCCAGCAGTGTCATTCAGGGTCCGAATTCACCCCTCCACTTT. Supplemented by reference TRBV2 and TRBJ1-6, the full variable domain reads EPEVTQTPSHQVTQMGQEVILRCVPISNHLYFYWYRQILGQKVEFLVSFYNNEISEKSEIFDDQFSVERPDGSNFTLKIRSTKLEDSAMYFCASSVIQGPNSPLHFGNGTRLTVT.

Concerning this clone itself: Mismatch with germline at one junction end may stem from a read error. V is TRBV7-2 and J is TRBJ2-7, with D tentatively TRBD1 (5 bases). In germline, CDR1 is SGHTA, CDR2 FQGNSA. The CDR3 covers 16 residues. DNA of the CDR3: TGTGCCAGCAGCTTGGGCAAGGGGTCCTACTCCTCCGAGCAGTACTTC. It codes for CASSLGKGSYSSEQYF.

The CDR3 region has the DNA TGTGCCTGGAGTTACATGGTAACTGAAGCTTTCTTT. It yields the protein CAWSYMVTEAFF. V gene TRBV30 combines with J gene TRBJ1-1; the D is unclear. The CDR3 loop spans 12 amino acids. The germline V gene encodes CDR1 GTSNPN and CDR2 SVGIG (reference sequence). The V and J ends lost 2 bases and 5 bases respectively, with 9 bases between them.

Here the CDR3 DNA reads TGCGCCAGCAGCCAAGCAAGTGCTAGTGAGCAGTACTTC. Amino acid sequence: CASSQASASEQYF. The gene calls are TRBV4-1 and TRBJ2-7; D uncertain. Trimming stripped 1 base from V and 7 bases from J, with 11 bases between. CDR3 size: 13 residues. Germline lookup yields CDR1 MGHRA and CDR2 YSYEKL.

The CDR3 sequence: CASSPNGISTDTQYF. The CDR3 DNA follows: TGTGCCAGCAGTCCCAATGGCATAAGCACAGATACGCAGTATTTT. The chain combines TRBV6-1 with TRBJ2-3; D is unresolved. This CDR3 is 15 amino acids long. V lost 5 bases and J lost 0, with 12 bases in between. Germline-derived CDR1 and CDR2 are MNHNS and SASEGT.

The sample holds a few counts of this clone. This chain joins TRBV5-6 and TRBJ1-2; 7 positions match TRBD1. J gave up 4 bases and V 5 bases, and 8 bases lay outside the gene matches. The CDR3 is 14 amino acids. CDR1 and CDR2 from the germline V gene are SGHDT and YYEEEE. The CDR3 here is CASSAGTAIYGYTF. The DNA of the CDR3 is TGTGCCAGCAGTGCCGGGACAGCGATCTATGGCTACACCTTC. The variable domain in full, completed from reference TRBV5-6 and TRBJ1-2, reads DAGVTQSPTHLIKTRGQQVTLRCSPKSGHDTVSWYQQALGQGPQFIFQYYEEEERQRGNFPDRFSGHQFPNYSSELNVNALLLGDSALYLCASSAGTAIYGYTFGSGTRLTVV.

The chain links TRBV29-1 to TRBJ2-1; 7 nucleotides match TRBD1. The germline V gene has CDR1 SQVTM and CDR2 ANQGSEA. The CDR3 is 14 amino acids. V was clipped by 4 bases and J by 4 bases; unmatched bases: 7. As DNA, the CDR3 is TGCAGCGTTGTGTCAGGGGGTGAATACAATGAGCAGTTCTTC. Amino acid sequence: CSVVSGGEYNEQFF.

This chain joins TRBV28 and TRBJ2-5; D is uncertain. The germline V gene has CDR1 MDHEN and CDR2 SYDVKM. Deletions cut 6 bases from V and 0 bases from J, with 11 bases between. CDR3 size: 14 residues. CDR3 residues: CASSPEEYQETQYF. CDR3 sequence (DNA): TGTGCCAGCAGCCCCGAGGAATACCAAGAGACCCAGTACTTC.

The chain links TRBV6-1 to TRBJ2-7; D unclear. Trimming stripped 2 bases from V and 6 bases from J, with 8 bases between. This CDR3 is built from 12 residues. Germline assignment: CDR1 MNHNS and CDR2 SASEGT. The CDR3 reads CASSEFSLEQYF. CDR3 bases: TGTGCCAGCAGTGAATTTAGCCTCGAGCAGTACTTC.

The chain links TRBV29-1 to TRBJ1-2, with TRBD1 matching over 7 bases. The CDR3 sequence is 13 residues long. With 1 base clipped from V and 4 bases from J, the junction kept 3 bases outside the gene matches. Germline lookup yields CDR1 SQVTM and CDR2 ANQGSEA. This CDR3 is CSVEGQGSYGYTF. CDR3 DNA: TGCAGCGTTGAAGGACAGGGAAGCTATGGCTACACCTTC.

This chain joins TRBV6-5 and TRBJ2-7; 9 bases are a match to TRBD1. The CDR3 is 15 amino acids. Germline V CDR1 and CDR2: MNHEY, SVGAGI. Trimming at V came to 6 bases and at J to 5 bases, leaving 11 bases not matched to a gene. Here the CDR3 reads CASRTGTGSFNEQYF. DNA of the CDR3: TGTGCCAGCAGAACCGGGACAGGGAGTTTCAACGAGCAGTACTTC.

This chain connects TRBV5-5 to TRBJ1-1; TRBD1 matches 7 bases. The J segment lost 0 bases and the V segment lost 4 bases, leaving 12 bases of the junction unmatched. CDR3 length: 17 amino acids. Germline lookup yields CDR1 SGHKS and CDR2 YYEKEE (reference sequence). In DNA, the CDR3 is TGTGCCAGCAGCCCCACGACAGGGCTGGGGCTGAACACTGAAGCTTTCTTT. Translation: CASSPTTGLGLNTEAFF. Full variable domain (remainder filled in from reference TRBV5-5 and TRBJ1-1): DAGVTQSPTHLIKTRGQQVTLRCSPISGHKSVSWYQQVLGQGPQFIFQYYEKEERGRGNFPDRFSARQFPNYSSELNVNALLLGDSALYLCASSPTTGLGLNTEAFFGQGTRLTVV.

The chain combines TRBV5-1 with TRBJ1-6; D may be TRBD1 (6 bases). This CDR3 has 14 amino acids. V was clipped by 6 bases and J by 5 bases, with 12 bases between them. Germline CDR1 SGHRS, CDR2 YFSETQ. CDR3 DNA: TGCGCCAGCATGGGGCAGGGGAATAATTCACCCCTCCACTTT. This translates into CASMGQGNNSPLHF.

V usage is TRBV9 and J usage is TRBJ2-2; 7 bases agree with TRBD1. Germline V CDR1 and CDR2: SGDLS, YYNGEE. CDR3 length: 16 residues. V shed 0 bases and J 1 base; nucleotides not matched to a gene: 3. The CDR3 reads CASSVVAGGNTGELFF. Written as DNA, the CDR3 is TGTGCCAGCAGCGTAGTTGCAGGGGGGAACACCGGGGAGCTGTTTTTT. Using reference TRBV9 and TRBJ2-2 for the parts outside the CDR3, the full variable domain is DSGVTQTPKHLITATGQRVTLRCSPRSGDLSVYWYQQSLDQGLQFLIQYYNGEERAKGNILERFSAQQFPDLHSELNLSSLELGDSALYFCASSVVAGGNTGELFFGEGSRLTVL.